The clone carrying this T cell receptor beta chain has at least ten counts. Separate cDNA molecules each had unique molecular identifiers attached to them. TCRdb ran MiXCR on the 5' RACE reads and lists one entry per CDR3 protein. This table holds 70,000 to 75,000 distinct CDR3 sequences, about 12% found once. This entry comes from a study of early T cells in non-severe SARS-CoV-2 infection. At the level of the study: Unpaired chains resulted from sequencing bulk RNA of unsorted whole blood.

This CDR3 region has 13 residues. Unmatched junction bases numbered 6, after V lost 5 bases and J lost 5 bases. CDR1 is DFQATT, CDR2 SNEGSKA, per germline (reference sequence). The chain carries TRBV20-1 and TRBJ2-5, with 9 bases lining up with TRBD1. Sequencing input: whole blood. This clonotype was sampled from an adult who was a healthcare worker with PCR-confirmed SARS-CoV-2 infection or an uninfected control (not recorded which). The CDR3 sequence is CSAGTGGGETQYF. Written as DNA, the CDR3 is TGCAGTGCTGGAACAGGGGGCGGTGAGACCCAGTACTTC.